This T cell receptor (beta chain) originates from a study of T cells in Graves' hyperthyroidism and ophthalmopathy. Notes on the study in general: Appearing also in blood were most of the thyroid clonotypes expanded above 0.001.

In germline, CDR1 is SQVTM, CDR2 ANQGSEA. The CDR3 loop spans 12 amino acids. V lost 2 bases and J 11 bases, leaving 15 bases between the germline ends. From RNA transcripts, TCR beta CDR3 regions were amplified. HTBI primers drove first-round RT-PCR of the TCR CDR3. A single record per CDR3 protein comes from TCRdb applying MiXCR to the multiplex PCR reads. In the table there are approximately 690,000 distinct CDR3 sequences, more than 20% of which are singletons. This clonotype came up a few times. Its antigen is not known. Sample: blood. This chain links TRBV29-1 with TRBJ1-1; D may be TRBD1 (5 bases). This sequence was found in a man under 40 with Graves' ophthalmopathy. CDR3 nucleotide sequence: TGCAGCGTTGAACGGGGACGGTTGTTGGCTTTCTTT. Translation gives CSVERGRLLAFF.